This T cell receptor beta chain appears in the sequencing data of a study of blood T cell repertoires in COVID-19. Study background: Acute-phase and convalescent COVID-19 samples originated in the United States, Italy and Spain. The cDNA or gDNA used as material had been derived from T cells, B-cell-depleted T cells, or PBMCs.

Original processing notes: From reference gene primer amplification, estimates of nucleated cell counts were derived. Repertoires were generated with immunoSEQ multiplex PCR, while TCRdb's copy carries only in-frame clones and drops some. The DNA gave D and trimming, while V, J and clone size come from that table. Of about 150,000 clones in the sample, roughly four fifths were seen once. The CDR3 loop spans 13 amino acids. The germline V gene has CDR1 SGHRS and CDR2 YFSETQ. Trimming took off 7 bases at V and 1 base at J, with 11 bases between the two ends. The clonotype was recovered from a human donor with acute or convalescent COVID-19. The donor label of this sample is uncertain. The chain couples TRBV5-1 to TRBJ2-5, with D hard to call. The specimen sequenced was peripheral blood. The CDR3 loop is CASSPGIQETQYF. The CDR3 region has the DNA TGCGCCAGCTCGCCCGGTATCCAAGAGACCCAGTACTTC.